Listed below are T cell receptor beta chains from one sample, sequenced in a study of OX40 agonist ivuxolimab in advanced cancers. This table comes from immunoSEQ multiplex PCR, and its TCRdb copy is limited to in-frame clones, with some not included. In the table there are 30,000 to 40,000 clones, about four fifths of which are singletons. This specimen consisted of CD4+ or CD8+ T cells sorted from blood, obtained in a trial of the OX40 agonist ivuxolimab. The origin of the receptors is an adult with an advanced solid tumor such as melanoma, head and neck, liver or kidney cancer. Both conserved end residues are trimmed from each CDR3. The D gene is left open where the match is weak. Size tells how often a clone was seen (once, few, many) or the class of an expanded clone, and some rows leave it out.

cdr3_aa	clone_size	v_call	j_call	d_call
ASSFSGPLRETQY	once	TRBV28	TRBJ2-5	.
ASSPPGGRNSPLH	.	TRBV6-5	TRBJ1-6	.
ATLGAGPYEQY	.	TRBV28	TRBJ2-7	.
ASSPGGETQY	.	TRBV5-1	TRBJ2-5	TRBD2
ASTGGGYEQY	.	TRBV30	.	TRBD2
ASNRQEGNTIY	few	TRBV6-1	TRBJ1-3	.
ASSPGTISNQPQH	.	TRBV5-5	TRBJ1-5	.
SVEKTYGSEQY	.	TRBV29-1	TRBJ2-7	.
ASSLGQFSNYGYT	.	TRBV5-6	TRBJ1-2	.
SVEDLLLTEAF	.	TRBV29-1	TRBJ1-1	.
ASNRETNEKLF	.	TRBV28	TRBJ1-4	.
ASMEALSSYNSPLH	.	TRBV28	TRBJ1-6	.
ASSRDRGNTIY	.	TRBV7-2	TRBJ1-3	TRBD1
ASTKGGAGSNQPQH	.	TRBV6-6	TRBJ1-5	.
AITKWTGESYEQY	.	TRBV10-3	TRBJ2-7	TRBD1
ASSLGLAADTQY	.	TRBV19	TRBJ2-3	TRBD2
ASGLGVDNSPLH	.	TRBV9	TRBJ1-6	.
AIGTSSYNEQF	.	TRBV10-3	TRBJ2-1	TRBD2
ASSSPWEPPYEQY	.	TRBV13	TRBJ2-7	.
ASSGGLAGGTGELF	.	TRBV7-2	TRBJ2-2	TRBD2
ASSTRDRAGTGELF	.	TRBV9	TRBJ2-2	TRBD1
ASSLQSFGSNQPQH	medium-sized	TRBV7-2	TRBJ1-5	.
ASSQWTSGSATGELF	.	TRBV7-9	TRBJ2-2	TRBD2
ASSLGGGFQETQY	.	TRBV11-1	TRBJ2-5	.
ASRDSDEQY	.	TRBV28	.	.
ATNRDSFTGELF	.	TRBV6-5	TRBJ2-2	TRBD1
ASSFTASGTYEQY	.	TRBV5-5	TRBJ2-7	TRBD2
ASSLSFWTGGMLNTEAF	.	TRBV5-1	TRBJ1-1	TRBD1
AGMDEQF	.	TRBV19	TRBJ2-1	.
ASSYRNIGTDTQY	.	TRBV6-5	TRBJ2-3	.
ASSPGGGRPYEQY	.	TRBV5-1	TRBJ2-7	.
ASGGDNSPLH	once	TRBV28	TRBJ1-6	.
ASSQVGGNQPQH	.	TRBV6-1	TRBJ1-5	.
ASSLWGRGYT	.	TRBV11-1	TRBJ1-2	.
ASSQAAGIGNEKLF	.	TRBV4-1	TRBJ1-4	.
ATTQQGPEAF	.	TRBV28	TRBJ1-1	.
ASSRGSEQY	.	TRBV19	TRBJ2-7	.
ASSLNPPGMDLGGYT	.	TRBV7-2	TRBJ1-2	.
ASSSGQANNEQF	.	TRBV5-8	TRBJ2-1	TRBD1
ASSPPTRSDTQY	.	TRBV18	TRBJ2-3	.
ASSVGDRDYEQY	.	TRBV9	TRBJ2-7	TRBD1
AGYRGQTEAF	.	TRBV30	TRBJ1-1	TRBD1
ASSFRGRVETQY	.	TRBV28	TRBJ2-5	TRBD1
ASSYTGGNDYT	.	TRBV27	TRBJ1-2	TRBD1
ASSSGLMTYEQY	.	TRBV5-1	TRBJ2-7	.
ASSPEAGEEAF	few	TRBV11-2	TRBJ1-1	.
ASSGQVYNEQF	.	TRBV6-1	TRBJ2-1	.
ASSFQGSTDTQY	.	TRBV7-2	TRBJ2-3	.
ASSLHSGRQEQY	.	TRBV28	TRBJ2-7	TRBD2
ASSFLIPGQGPGTEAF	.	TRBV7-6	TRBJ1-1	TRBD1
ASKVRDLPYNEQF	.	TRBV2	TRBJ2-1	.
ASSYTGYEQY	.	TRBV7-2	TRBJ2-7	.
ASSQVKVDTQY	.	TRBV4-2	TRBJ2-3	.